Following are 17 T cell receptor beta chains from one sample sequenced in a study of PD-L1 blockade in urothelial cancer. Clones were read by immunoSEQ multiplex PCR, and TCRdb kept only the in-frame ones, dropping some. The sample contains tens of thousands of clones, 82% of which appear only once. Sample: PBMCs, taken around atezolizumab (anti-PD-L1) treatment. The receptors derive from a man between 65 and 79 years old with urothelial cancer.

This chain connects TRBV7-8 to TRBJ1-1; the D gene is possibly TRBD1 (5 bases). Germline V CDR1 and CDR2: SGHVS, FQNEAQ. CDR3 length: 14 residues. V was shortened by 3 bases and J by 5 bases, with 13 bases between the two germline ends. The CDR3 bases are TGTGCCAGCAGCTTCGAGGTGGGGCAAACTGAAGCTTTCTTT. This codes for CASSFEVGQTEAFF.

The rearrangement links TRBV5-1 to TRBJ2-2; D unclear. The CDR3 is made up of 12 amino acids. Trimming removed 4 bases from V and 2 bases from J, with 3 bases in between. CDR1 is SGHRS, CDR2 YFSETQ, per germline. CDR3 coding DNA: TGCGCCAGCAGCCATAACACCGGGGAGCTGTTTTTT. Translated: CASSHNTGELFF. The variable domain in full, completed from reference TRBV5-1 and TRBJ2-2, reads KAGVTQTPRYLIKTRGQQVTLSCSPISGHRSVSWYQQTPGQGLQFLFEYFSETQRNKGNFPGRFSGRQFSNSRSEMNVSTLELGDSALYLCASSHNTGELFFGEGSRLTVL.

This clone has just a few counts. V gene TRBV19 combines with J gene TRBJ1-1; D gene uncertain. The CDR3 loop spans 15 amino acids. CDR1 LNHDA and CDR2 SQIVND come from the germline V gene (reference sequence). V lost 8 bases, J lost 0 bases, and 16 bases lay in between. CDR3 sequence (DNA): TGTGCCAGTGCTATTCCCGGGAGTATGAACACTGAAGCTTTCTTT. Encoded protein: CASAIPGSMNTEAFF. Full variable domain (missing parts from reference TRBV19 and TRBJ1-1): DGGITQSPKYLFRKEGQNVTLSCEQNLNHDAMYWYRQDPGQGLRLIYYSQIVNDFQKGDIAEGYSVSREKKESFPLTVTSAQKNPTAFYLCASAIPGSMNTEAFFGQGTRLTVV.

This clone was observed a handful of times. The J gene is TRBJ2-1, the V gene TRBV18; the D gene is possibly TRBD2 (5 bases). V was trimmed by 4 bases and J by 0 bases, leaving 10 bases between them. Germline CDR1 and CDR2: KGHSH and LQKENI. CDR3 size: 15 residues. CDR3 in DNA: TGTGCCAGCTCACAAGAAGGGAGCTCCTACAATGAGCAGTTCTTC. Its translation is CASSQEGSSYNEQFF.

The CDR3 is CASSTWTGEVTNEKLFF. The CDR3, as DNA: TGTGCCAGCAGTACATGGACAGGGGAGGTTACTAATGAAAAACTGTTTTTT. This chain connects TRBV28 to TRBJ1-4; 9 bases are a match to TRBD1. This CDR3 spans 17 amino acids. V lost 5 bases, J lost 2 bases, and 9 bases stayed unmatched. The germline gives CDR1 MDHEN, CDR2 SYDVKM.

This chain connects TRBV4-1 to TRBJ2-7; 7 bases are shared with TRBD1. The germline gives CDR1 MGHRA, CDR2 YSYEKL. V dropped 3 bases and J dropped 4; count of bases not matched to a gene: 3. This CDR3 is 13 amino acids long. CDR3 amino acids: CASSQKQGYEQYF. The CDR3 bases are TGCGCCAGCAGCCAGAAACAGGGGTACGAGCAGTACTTC.

CDR3 region: CASSRRADNQPQHF. The CDR3 bases are TGTGCCAGCAGCCGCAGGGCCGATAATCAGCCCCAGCATTTT. This chain links TRBV6-1 with TRBJ1-5; possibly TRBD1 for D (5 bases). Deletions cut 6 bases from V and 4 bases from J, with 13 bases between. CDR3 size: 14 residues. Germline-derived CDR1 and CDR2 are MNHNS and SASEGT.

This chain connects TRBV28 to TRBJ2-7; 10 bases are a match to TRBD2. The germline CDR1 and CDR2 sequences are MDHEN and SYDVKM. The V segment lost 6 bases and the J segment 0 bases; nucleotides outside the gene matches: 2. The CDR3 sequence is 14 residues long. The chain's CDR3 is CASRTSGTSYEQYF. The CDR3, as DNA: TGTGCCAGCAGAACTAGCGGGACCTCCTACGAGCAGTACTTC.

This chain connects TRBV2 to TRBJ2-2; D is unclear. The CDR3 contains 13 residues. The germline CDR1 and CDR2 sequences are SNHLY and FYNNEI. V lost 7 bases to trimming and J lost 5 bases, with 11 bases between them. The CDR3 protein is CASIQPDTGELFF. CDR3 coding DNA: TGTGCCAGCATCCAACCAGATACCGGGGAGCTGTTTTTT. The whole variable domain, remainder taken from reference TRBV2 and TRBJ2-2, is EPEVTQTPSHQVTQMGQEVILRCVPISNHLYFYWYRQILGQKVEFLVSFYNNEISEKSEIFDDQFSVERPDGSNFTLKIRSTKLEDSAMYFCASIQPDTGELFFGEGSRLTVL.

The chain carries TRBV4-2 and TRBJ2-6; 7 bases map to TRBD1. The V gene end was trimmed by 1 base and the J gene end by 0 bases; junction bases not matched to a gene: 3. CDR1 and CDR2 (germline): LGHNA, YNFKEQ. CDR3 length: 17 residues. CDR3 protein: CASSQGDSYSGANVLTF. The CDR3 bases are TGTGCCAGCAGCCAAGGGGACAGCTACTCTGGGGCCAACGTCCTGACTTTC.

The chain has TRBV7-8 and TRBJ2-7, with D possibly TRBD2 on 6 matching bases. Trimming left V 5 bases short and J 4 bases short, with 6 bases between. The CDR3 is made up of 11 amino acids. CDR1 SGHVS and CDR2 FQNEAQ come from the germline V gene. CDR3 in amino acids: CASSRGYEQYF. CDR3 DNA: TGTGCCAGCAGCCGGGGGTACGAGCAGTACTTC.

CDR3 bases: TGTGCCAGCAGCGTAGATATCCGAGACTACGAGCAGTACTTC. The encoded protein is CASSVDIRDYEQYF. The chain has TRBV9 and TRBJ2-7; D remains unclear. Germline V gene data show CDR1 as SGDLS and CDR2 as YYNGEE. This CDR3 is built from 14 residues. V was clipped by 0 bases and J by 3 bases, with 10 bases between them.

The genes are TRBV4-2 and TRBJ1-4; 8 bases fit TRBD1. This CDR3 region has 15 residues. Looked up from germline, CDR1 is LGHNA and CDR2 is YNFKEQ. The trim removed 0 bases at V and 10 bases at J, leaving 7 bases unmatched. The CDR3 region has the DNA TGTGCCAGCAGCCAAGATTACAGGGGGTTGGGAAAACTGTTTTTT. This gives the protein CASSQDYRGLGKLFF.

The chain has TRBV6-1 and TRBJ2-3; the match to TRBD1 covers 7 bases. Trimming removed 11 bases from V and 3 bases from J; junction bases left unmatched: 14. Germline CDR1 MNHNS, CDR2 SASEGT. CDR3 length: 15 residues. This chain's CDR3 is CAAETSGGYTDTQYF. In nucleotides, the CDR3 is TGTGCCGCCGAAACCTCAGGGGGATATACAGATACGCAGTATTTT.

V usage is TRBV10-3 and J usage is TRBJ2-1, with TRBD2 matching over 8 bases. This CDR3 has 14 amino acids. The germline CDR1 and CDR2 sequences are ENHRY and SYGVKD. Trimming took 10 bases from V and 5 from J; bases not matched to a gene: 10. The CDR3 reads CATVAIAGNNEQFF. The CDR3 coding sequence is TGTGCCACCGTGGCGATAGCGGGAAACAATGAGCAGTTCTTC.

This clone was counted a single time. The chain recombines TRBV18 with TRBJ2-7, with TRBD2 matching 7 bases. The CDR3 contains 16 residues. V shed 6 bases and J 1 base; nucleotides not matched to a gene: 12. Germline V CDR1 and CDR2: KGHSH, LQKENI. This CDR3 reads CASSPGLGRGSYEQYF. CDR3 nucleotide sequence: TGTGCCAGCTCCCCAGGCTTGGGGAGGGGTTCCTACGAGCAGTACTTC.

The CDR3 is CASSEVVDSRQFF. CDR3 in DNA: TGTGCCAGCAGTGAGGTGGTGGACAGTCGGCAGTTCTTC. The chain links TRBV6-4 to TRBJ2-1, with a possible D match to TRBD1 (6 bases). CDR1 is MRHNA, CDR2 SNTAGT, per germline. Trimming took 3 bases from V and 12 from J, leaving 15 bases between them. This CDR3 has 13 residues.